This T cell receptor (beta chain) was found in a study of T-cell memory formation after mild COVID-19. Whole-study context: Across donors, TCR clusters were largely donor specific. Whole-study results and caveats: Pre-infection memory harbored some responding clones, suggesting cross-reactive memory joined.

TCRdb independently ran MiXCR on the 5' RACE reads; one entry per CDR3 protein. The sample comprises about 560,000 distinct CDR3 sequences, less than 25% of which are singletons, and under 8.5% rests with the top ten. About this clonotype itself: What it recognizes is unknown.

This TCR was sampled from an adult woman who had mild COVID-19 (a few samples of this study predate the infection). Cell type and time point are not known. The specimen was PBMCs or a T cell subset sorted from them (not recorded which).

CDR3 nucleotide sequence: TGCAGCGTTGAAGATCGAAAGGGAGTAGATGGCTATGGCTACACCTTC. This codes for CSVEDRKGVDGYGYTF. The J gene is TRBJ1-2, the V gene TRBV29-1, with D unclear. Germline CDR1 and CDR2: SQVTM and ANQGSEA. V lost 0 bases, J lost 4 bases, and 18 bases lay in between. This CDR3 region has 16 residues.